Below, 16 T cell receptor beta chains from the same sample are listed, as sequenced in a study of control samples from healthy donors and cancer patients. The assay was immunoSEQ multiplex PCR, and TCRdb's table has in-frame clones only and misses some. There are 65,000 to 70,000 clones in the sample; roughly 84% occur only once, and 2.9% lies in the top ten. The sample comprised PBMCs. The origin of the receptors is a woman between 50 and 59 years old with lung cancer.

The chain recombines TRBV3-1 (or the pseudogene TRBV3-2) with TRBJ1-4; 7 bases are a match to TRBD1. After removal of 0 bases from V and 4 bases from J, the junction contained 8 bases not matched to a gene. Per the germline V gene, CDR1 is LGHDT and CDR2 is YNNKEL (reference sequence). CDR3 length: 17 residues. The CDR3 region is CASSQEILGQSNEKLFF. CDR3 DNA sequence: TGTGCCAGCAGCCAAGAAATTTTGGGACAGAGTAATGAAAAACTGTTTTTT.

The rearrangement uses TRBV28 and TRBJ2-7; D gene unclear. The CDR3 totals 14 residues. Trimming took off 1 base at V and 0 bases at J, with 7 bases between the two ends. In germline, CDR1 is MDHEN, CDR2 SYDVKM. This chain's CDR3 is CASSLSPVSYEQYF. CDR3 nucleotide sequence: TGTGCCAGCAGTTTATCCCCAGTCTCCTACGAGCAGTACTTC.

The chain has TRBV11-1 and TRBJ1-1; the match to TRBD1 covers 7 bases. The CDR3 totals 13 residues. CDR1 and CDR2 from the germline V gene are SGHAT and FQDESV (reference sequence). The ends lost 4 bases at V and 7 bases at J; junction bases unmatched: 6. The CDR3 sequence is CASSSLRQGEAFF. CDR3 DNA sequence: TGTGCCAGCAGCTCGTTAAGACAGGGTGAAGCTTTCTTT.

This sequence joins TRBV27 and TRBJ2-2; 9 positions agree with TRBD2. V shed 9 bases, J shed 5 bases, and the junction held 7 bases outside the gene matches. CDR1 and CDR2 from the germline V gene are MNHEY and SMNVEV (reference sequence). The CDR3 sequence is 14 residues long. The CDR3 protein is CASVSGGFTGELFF. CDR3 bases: TGTGCCAGTGTTAGCGGGGGATTTACCGGGGAGCTGTTTTTT.

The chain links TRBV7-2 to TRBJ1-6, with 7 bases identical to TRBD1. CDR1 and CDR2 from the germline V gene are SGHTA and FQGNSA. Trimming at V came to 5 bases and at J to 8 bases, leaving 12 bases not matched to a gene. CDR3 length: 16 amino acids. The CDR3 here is CASSPMTGIGDSPLHF. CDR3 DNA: TGTGCCAGCAGCCCTATGACAGGGATTGGGGATTCACCCCTCCACTTT.

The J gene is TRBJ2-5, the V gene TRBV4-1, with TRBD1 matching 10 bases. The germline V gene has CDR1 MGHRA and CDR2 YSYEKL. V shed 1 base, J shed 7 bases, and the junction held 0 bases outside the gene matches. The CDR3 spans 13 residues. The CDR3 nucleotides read TGCGCCAGCAGCCAAGGACAGGGGGCGACCCAGTACTTC. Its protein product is CASSQGQGATQYF.

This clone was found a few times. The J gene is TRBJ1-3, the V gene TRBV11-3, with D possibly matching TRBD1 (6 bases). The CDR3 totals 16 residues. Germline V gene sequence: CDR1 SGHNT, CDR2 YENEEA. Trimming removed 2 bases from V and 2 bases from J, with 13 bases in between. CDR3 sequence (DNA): TGTGCCAGCAGCTTAAGGCCAGGGGTAGCTGGAAACACCATATATTTT. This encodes CASSLRPGVAGNTIYF.

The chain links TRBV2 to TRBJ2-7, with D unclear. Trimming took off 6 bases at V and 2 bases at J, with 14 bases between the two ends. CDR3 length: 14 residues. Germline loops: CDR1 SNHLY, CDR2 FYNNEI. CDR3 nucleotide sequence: TGTGCCAGCAGCGTCCAGCAGATAACCTACGAGCAGTACTTC. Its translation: CASSVQQITYEQYF.

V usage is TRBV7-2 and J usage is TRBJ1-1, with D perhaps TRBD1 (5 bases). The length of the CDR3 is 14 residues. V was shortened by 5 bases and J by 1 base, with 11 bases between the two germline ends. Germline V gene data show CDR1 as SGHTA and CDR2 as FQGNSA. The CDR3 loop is CASSPGGPNTEAFF. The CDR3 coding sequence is TGTGCCAGCAGCCCGGGGGGACCGAACACTGAAGCTTTCTTT. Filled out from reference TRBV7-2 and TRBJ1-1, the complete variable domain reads GAGVSQSPSNKVTEKGKDVELRCDPISGHTALYWYRQSLGQGLEFLIYFQGNSAPDKSGLPSDRFSAERTGGSVSTLTIQRTQQEDSAVYLCASSPGGPNTEAFFGQGTRLTVV.

For the CDR3, the DNA is TGTGCCAGCAGGGACAGCGCTCAGCCCCAGCATTTT. Residues: CASRDSAQPQHF. The rearrangement links TRBV28 to TRBJ1-5, with D possibly being TRBD1 (6 bases). Germline-derived CDR1 and CDR2 are MDHEN and SYDVKM. Between the trimmed V and J ends, which lost 6 bases and 6 bases, there was a span of 9 bases. The CDR3 has 12 residues.

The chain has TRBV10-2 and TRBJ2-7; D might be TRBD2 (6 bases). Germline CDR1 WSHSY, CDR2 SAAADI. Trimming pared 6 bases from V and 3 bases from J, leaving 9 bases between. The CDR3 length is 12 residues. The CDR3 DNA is TGCGCCAGCAGCCCGGGAGACTACGAGCAGTACTTC. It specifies CASSPGDYEQYF.

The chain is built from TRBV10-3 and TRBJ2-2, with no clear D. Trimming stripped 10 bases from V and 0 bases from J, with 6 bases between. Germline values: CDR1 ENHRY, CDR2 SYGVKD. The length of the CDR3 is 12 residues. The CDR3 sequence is CATTANTGELFF. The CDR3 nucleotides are TGTGCCACCACCGCGAACACCGGGGAGCTGTTTTTT.

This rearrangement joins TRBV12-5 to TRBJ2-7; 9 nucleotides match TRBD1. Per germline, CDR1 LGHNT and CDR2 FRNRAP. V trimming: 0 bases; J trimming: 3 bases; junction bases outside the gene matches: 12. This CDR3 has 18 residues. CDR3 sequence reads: CASGLVPGTGIIGYEQYF. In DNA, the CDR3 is TGTGCTAGTGGTTTGGTACCCGGGACAGGGATTATCGGCTACGAGCAGTACTTC.

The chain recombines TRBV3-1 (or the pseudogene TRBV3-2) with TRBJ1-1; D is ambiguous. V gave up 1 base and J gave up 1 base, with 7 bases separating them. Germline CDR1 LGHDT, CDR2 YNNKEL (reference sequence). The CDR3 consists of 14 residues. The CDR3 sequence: CASSQGAANTEAFF. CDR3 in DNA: TGTGCCAGCAGCCAAGGGGCAGCGAACACTGAAGCTTTCTTT.

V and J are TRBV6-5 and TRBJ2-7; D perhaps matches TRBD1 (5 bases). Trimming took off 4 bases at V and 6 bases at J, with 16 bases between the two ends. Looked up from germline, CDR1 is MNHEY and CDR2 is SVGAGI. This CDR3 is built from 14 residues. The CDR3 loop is CASSLDTGFSEQYF. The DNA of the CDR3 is TGTGCCAGCAGTTTGGACACCGGATTCAGCGAGCAGTACTTC.

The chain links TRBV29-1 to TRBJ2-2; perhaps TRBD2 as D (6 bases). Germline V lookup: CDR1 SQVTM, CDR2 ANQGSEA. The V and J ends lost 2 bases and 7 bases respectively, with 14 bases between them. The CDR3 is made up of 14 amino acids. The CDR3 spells CSVESRRGSGELFF. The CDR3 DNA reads TGCAGCGTTGAAAGCCGACGGGGGAGCGGGGAGCTGTTTTTT.